The T cell receptor beta chain under discussion was sequenced for a study of cytomegalovirus exposure and HLA in healthy donors. For the study at large: Caucasian-associated ancestry cluster membership applied to about four fifths of some 400 genotyped donors.

Overall study findings and caveats: In a later analysis, donors in an Asian-associated ancestry cluster reportedly had fewer N-insertions in productive TCRs than the cohort mean. A missense variant in DCLRE1C was later tied to TCR beta V- and J-gene trimming.

13 Jbeta primers and 60 Vbeta primers were used for the PCR. Only in-frame clones appear in the TCRdb table, and some are missing; sequencing was by immunoSEQ multiplex PCR. The sample lists more than 110,000 clones; roughly 80% were seen once. The donors (healthy individuals) were bone marrow donors. Trimming removed 8 bases from V and 6 bases from J; junction bases left unmatched: 12. This CDR3 region has 15 residues. The germline gives CDR1 MGHDK, CDR2 SYGVNS. Regarding this clone: Its antigen is still unknown.

The chain links TRBV25-1 to TRBJ2-1; 8 bases align to TRBD2. This sequence originates from a woman aged 50 to 65 in good health and CMV-seronegative. The sequencing sample was made of PBMCs. The CDR3 DNA follows: TGTGCCAGCGCTCCTGAGCGGGGGATCGGCAATGAGCAGTTCTTC. Protein product: CASAPERGIGNEQFF.